Following are 14 T cell receptor beta chains from one sample sequenced in a study of T cells in tumors after PD-1 blockade. TCRdb keeps only in-frame clones here, not all; method: immunoSEQ multiplex PCR. The sample contains 60,000 or so clones, about four fifths of which appear only once. The specimen comprised PBMCs, sampled before anti-PD-1 treatment. The receptor source for this set is a human donor with basal cell carcinoma.

The CDR3 reads CAWSGGSSYNSPLHF. The CDR3, as DNA: TGTGCCTGGAGTGGAGGGAGTTCCTATAATTCACCCCTCCACTTT. This rearrangement joins TRBV30 to TRBJ1-6; D remains unclear. CDR3 size: 15 residues. Deletions cut 1 base from V and 1 base from J, with 8 bases between. Germline V CDR1 and CDR2: GTSNPN, SVGIG (reference sequence).

The genes are TRBV7-9 and TRBJ2-2; 8 positions agree with TRBD1. The germline gives CDR1 SEHNR, CDR2 FQNEAQ (reference sequence). The V segment lost 5 bases and the J segment 4 bases; nucleotides outside the gene matches: 12. This CDR3 region has 17 residues. The CDR3 sequence is CASSTGVDRAVTGELFF. Written as DNA, the CDR3 is TGTGCCAGCAGCACAGGGGTGGACAGGGCGGTCACCGGGGAGCTGTTTTTT.

This clone is a singleton in its sample. V is TRBV30 and J is TRBJ1-1; D is unresolved. Per the germline V gene, CDR1 is GTSNPN and CDR2 is SVGIG (reference sequence). The ends were cut back, 4 bases at V and 1 base at J, with 16 bases in the middle. This CDR3 is built from 15 residues. The CDR3 nucleotides read TGTGCCTGGAAGAACCCTCGGCAGTGGAACACTGAAGCTTTCTTT. Residues: CAWKNPRQWNTEAFF. Full variable domain (missing parts from reference TRBV30 and TRBJ1-1): SQTIHQWPATLVQPVGSPLSLECTVEGTSNPNLYWYRQAAGRGLQLLFYSVGIGQISSEVPQNLSASRPQDRQFILSSKKLLLSDSGFYLCAWKNPRQWNTEAFFGQGTRLTVV.

This chain connects TRBV7-9 to TRBJ1-4; no firm D call. The CDR3 totals 13 residues. Trimming pared 2 bases from V and 7 bases from J, leaving 8 bases between. The germline V gene encodes CDR1 SEHNR and CDR2 FQNEAQ (reference sequence). The CDR3 region has the DNA TGTGCCAGCAGCTTACGGTTTGGTGAAAAACTGTTTTTT. It is translated as CASSLRFGEKLFF.

The V call is TRBV7-2, the J call TRBJ2-3; 7 bases align to TRBD2. After removal of 3 bases from V and 5 bases from J, the junction contained 5 bases not matched to a gene. The CDR3 spans 14 residues. The V gene's germline CDR1 is SGHTA and CDR2 FQGNSA. CDR3 region: CASSFRDYQDTQYF. The DNA of the CDR3 is TGTGCCAGCAGCTTCCGGGACTACCAAGATACGCAGTATTTT.

The V gene is TRBV5-4, the J gene TRBJ2-3; D is perhaps TRBD1 (6 bases). The V gene's germline CDR1 is SGHNT and CDR2 YYREEE (reference sequence). This CDR3 comprises 13 residues. V lost 4 bases and J 5 bases, leaving 11 bases between the germline ends. CDR3 region: CASSLLQGDTQYF. In DNA, the CDR3 is TGTGCCAGCAGCCTTCTACAGGGAGATACGCAGTATTTT.

The chain links TRBV4-1 to TRBJ1-2, with D perhaps TRBD1 (5 bases). The V and J ends lost 4 bases and 7 bases respectively, with 16 bases between them. Germline loops: CDR1 MGHRA, CDR2 YSYEKL. This CDR3 region has 14 residues. The CDR3 protein is CASSRIQGVGGYTF. The CDR3 nucleotides are TGCGCCAGCAGCCGAATTCAGGGAGTAGGTGGCTACACCTTC.

In this sample, this clone turned up once. This chain connects TRBV12-5 to TRBJ2-7, with a possible D match to TRBD1 (6 bases). The CDR3 has 14 residues. Germline values: CDR1 LGHNT, CDR2 FRNRAP. Trimming left V 2 bases short and J 5 bases short, with 13 bases between. CDR3 region: CASGLTGQDHEQYF. CDR3 DNA: TGTGCTAGTGGTTTGACGGGACAAGATCACGAGCAGTACTTC.

The genes are TRBV25-1 and TRBJ2-1; 9 bases align to TRBD2. V shed 1 base and J 4 bases; nucleotides not matched to a gene: 11. From germline, CDR1 is MGHDK and CDR2 SYGVNS. This CDR3 has 18 amino acids. The chain's CDR3 is CASSELGSGLARYNEQFF. DNA of the CDR3: TGTGCCAGCAGTGAATTAGGAAGTGGACTAGCGCGGTACAATGAGCAGTTCTTC.

As DNA, the CDR3 is TGTGCCAGTAGGGAGACGAGGGGGAAGCGCAATCAGCCCCAGCATTTT. This gives the protein CASRETRGKRNQPQHF. The chain links TRBV19 to TRBJ1-5; possibly TRBD1 for D (6 bases). CDR1 is LNHDA and CDR2 is SQIVND in the germline V gene (reference sequence). V was pared by 6 bases and J by 2 bases, with 17 bases between. CDR3 length: 16 amino acids.

The CDR3 region has the DNA TGTGCCAGCAGCCCCTGGACAGGGTCCCAAGAGACCCAGTACTTC. As protein: CASSPWTGSQETQYF. This chain joins TRBV3-1 (or the pseudogene TRBV3-2) and TRBJ2-5, with TRBD1 matching 8 bases. Unmatched junction bases numbered 5, after V lost 4 bases and J lost 1 base. The germline V gene encodes CDR1 LGHDT and CDR2 YNNKEL (reference sequence). The CDR3 extends over 15 amino acids.

The chain joins TRBV6-6 to TRBJ2-5; no reliable D call. Germline CDR1 reads MNHNY; CDR2 reads SVGAGI (reference sequence). V lost 3 bases to trimming and J lost 7 bases, with 18 bases between them. The CDR3 sequence is 15 residues long. For the CDR3, the DNA is TGTGCCAGCAGTTATTTTGTCTCGACGTCGGGGACCCAGTACTTC. Translated, it gives CASSYFVSTSGTQYF.

The table lists this clone with a few counts. The CDR3 coding sequence is TGTGCCAGCAGTGAAGGTTTCGAGAGGAAAGACGGGGATTCACCCCTCCACTTT. As protein: CASSEGFERKDGDSPLHF. The chain joins TRBV2 to TRBJ1-6; D not certain. V shed 1 base and J shed 8 bases, with 21 bases lying between them. Germline CDR1 and CDR2: SNHLY and FYNNEI. The CDR3 totals 18 residues.

This clone was recorded only once. This chain links TRBV7-8 with TRBJ2-7; D is uncertain. In germline, CDR1 is SGHVS, CDR2 FQNEAQ. Trimming removed 0 bases from V and 2 bases from J, with 11 bases in between. The CDR3 loop spans 15 amino acids. CDR3 bases: TGTGCCAGCAGCTTAGCCGGCAGCTACCCCTACGAGCAGTACTTC. Residues: CASSLAGSYPYEQYF. Full variable domain (remainder filled in from reference TRBV7-8 and TRBJ2-7): GAGVSQSPRYKVAKRGQDVALRCDPISGHVSLFWYQQALGQGPEFLTYFQNEAQLDKSGLPSDRFFAERPEGSVSTLKIQRTQQEDSAVYLCASSLAGSYPYEQYFGPGTRLTVT.